This passage covers 23 T cell receptor beta chains from one sample sequenced in a study of Ad26.COV2.S vaccination and SARS-CoV-2 variants. Treatment specified: some 20 received Ad26.COV2.S at low or high dose, single or two shots; about 5 received placebo; per-sample allocation not given. Each sample was drawn 63 days after the first injection (of vaccine or placebo). The repertoire was sequenced with immunoSEQ multiplex PCR; TCRdb's copy has only in-frame clones and lacks some. The sample holds about 420,000 clones, roughly 88% seen once. The starting material was peripheral blood, obtained in a trial of Ad26.COV2.S vaccine versus placebo. These receptors came from a person aged 18 to 59 who received the Ad26.COV2.S COVID-19 vaccine or a placebo.

The CDR3 DNA reads as TGTGCCAGCAGCCAGGGACAGGGGTGGACCGGGGAGCTGTTTTTT. Amino acid sequence: CASSQGQGWTGELFF. The chain couples TRBV6-5 to TRBJ2-2; 10 bases line up with TRBD1. V dropped 6 bases and J dropped 5; count of bases not matched to a gene: 6. Looked up from germline, CDR1 is MNHEY and CDR2 is SVGAGI. The CDR3 consists of 15 residues.

Points on this clone: Other DNA variants within this sample encode the same CDR3. The rearrangement joins TRBV9 to TRBJ1-6; weak D call: TRBD1 (5 bases). Between the trimmed V and J ends, which lost 3 bases and 9 bases, there was a span of 7 bases. Germline loops: CDR1 SGDLS, CDR2 YYNGEE. The CDR3 runs to 12 residues. The CDR3, as DNA: TGTGCCAGCAGCGCCCAGGGTTCACCCCTCCACTTT. It codes for CASSAQGSPLHF.

The genes are TRBV30 and TRBJ2-5, with D hard to call. V lost 1 base to trimming and J lost 2 bases, with 8 bases between them. This CDR3 has 13 residues. Germline values: CDR1 GTSNPN, CDR2 SVGIG (reference sequence). CDR3 in amino acids: CAWSETAQETQYF. Written as DNA, the CDR3 is TGTGCCTGGAGTGAAACAGCGCAAGAGACCCAGTACTTC.

The chain is built from TRBV29-1 and TRBJ2-2; 11 bases match TRBD1. CDR1 is SQVTM and CDR2 is ANQGSEA in the germline V gene. The CDR3 has 17 residues. The ends lost 7 bases at V and 5 bases at J; junction bases unmatched: 15. CDR3 region: CSAVEAGQGGRTGELFF. CDR3 DNA sequence: TGCAGCGCTGTTGAAGCGGGACAGGGGGGTCGGACCGGGGAGCTGTTTTTT.

This chain connects TRBV6-1 to TRBJ2-1; no clear D gene. Germline assignment: CDR1 MNHNS and CDR2 SASEGT. This CDR3 spans 15 amino acids. The V and J ends lost 3 bases and 0 bases respectively, with 9 bases between them. CDR3 sequence reads: CASSEGSSSYNEQFF. The CDR3 DNA reads as TGTGCCAGCAGTGAGGGCAGTAGCTCCTACAATGAGCAGTTCTTC.

The gene calls are TRBV12-3 or TRBV12-4 and TRBJ1-1; D is uncertain. The CDR3 is 12 residues long. V lost 3 bases, J lost 1 base, and 3 bases lay in between. The CDR3 is CASSLPNTEAFF. CDR3 nucleotides: TGTGCCAGCAGTTTGCCGAACACTGAAGCTTTCTTT.

The genes are TRBV25-1 and TRBJ2-6; possible D gene TRBD2, 6 bases. Germline values: CDR1 MGHDK, CDR2 SYGVNS. V gave up 2 bases and J gave up 1 base, with 9 bases separating them. The CDR3 loop spans 16 amino acids. CDR3 sequence reads: CASSEGRPSGANVLTF. CDR3 coding DNA: TGTGCCAGCAGTGAAGGGAGGCCATCTGGGGCCAACGTCCTGACTTTC.

The V call is TRBV21-1, the J call TRBJ1-5. TRBV21-1 corresponds to a pseudogene. There are 17 residues in the CDR3. Here the CDR3 DNA reads TGTGCCAGCAGCAAAAGGTACGGTACCGGTAGCAATCAGCCCCAGCATTTT. This codes for CASSKRYGTGSNQPQHF.

The chain's CDR3 is CASSSTLTGVDEQYF. CDR3 DNA: TGTGCCAGCAGCTCCACTCTGACAGGTGTGGACGAGCAGTACTTC. J is TRBJ2-7 and V is TRBV7-9, with D perhaps matching TRBD1 (6 bases). CDR3 length equals 15 residues. Germline-derived CDR1 and CDR2 are SEHNR and FQNEAQ (reference sequence). The germline V and J ends were trimmed by 4 bases and 5 bases, with 18 bases remaining between them.

The V gene is TRBV29-1, the J gene TRBJ2-3, with a tentative D call TRBD1 (6 bases). The CDR3 has 17 residues. Trimming cost V 0 bases and J 1 base, with 17 bases left between them. Germline V gene sequence: CDR1 SQVTM, CDR2 ANQGSEA. The CDR3 is CSVEDLQGPGRTDTQYF. In DNA, the CDR3 is TGCAGCGTTGAAGATCTTCAGGGGCCAGGGCGCACAGATACGCAGTATTTT.

The rearrangement uses TRBV2 and TRBJ2-5; 7 bases line up with TRBD2. Germline V CDR1 and CDR2: SNHLY, FYNNEI. The V and J ends lost 5 bases and 7 bases, in that order; junction bases with no gene match: 10. CDR3 size: 14 residues. This CDR3 reads CASSLATSVRTQYF. For the CDR3, the DNA is TGTGCCAGCAGTCTAGCTACTAGCGTGCGGACCCAGTACTTC.

The chain carries TRBV5-1 and TRBJ2-7; 10 nucleotides match TRBD2. Trimming took 6 bases from V and 7 from J; bases not matched to a gene: 13. Germline assignment: CDR1 SGHRS and CDR2 YFSETQ. The CDR3 is 15 residues long. The CDR3 is CASIFGTSGDREQYF. As DNA, the CDR3 is TGCGCCAGCATATTTGGCACTAGCGGGGACCGGGAGCAGTACTTC.

The CDR3 sequence is CASSQDLADSTDTQYF. In DNA, the CDR3 is TGCGCCAGCAGCCAAGACCTAGCGGATAGCACAGATACGCAGTATTTT. The rearrangement uses TRBV4-1 and TRBJ2-3, with 7 bases aligning to TRBD2. Trimming cost V 0 bases and J 0 bases; bases outside gene matches: 3. The CDR3 sequence is 16 residues long. CDR1 MGHRA and CDR2 YSYEKL come from the germline V gene.

This chain joins TRBV19 and TRBJ1-3; D call uncertain. CDR3 length: 15 residues. Germline CDR1 LNHDA, CDR2 SQIVND (reference sequence). V was clipped by 4 bases and J by 0 bases, with 10 bases between them. The CDR3 region is CASSTRMPSGNTIYF. CDR3 in DNA: TGTGCCAGTAGTACCCGAATGCCCTCTGGAAACACCATATATTTT.

The gene calls are TRBV5-4 and TRBJ1-2, with D unclear. The CDR3 sequence is 13 residues long. Germline loops: CDR1 SGHNT, CDR2 YYREEE (reference sequence). Trimming took off 5 bases at V and 0 bases at J, with 8 bases between the two ends. In nucleotides, the CDR3 is TGTGCCAGCAGGAGGACGGCTAACTATGGCTACACCTTC. It is translated as CASRRTANYGYTF.

DNA of the CDR3: TGTGCCACTCACCCGGAGGGGGAAACCAAAAACATTCAGTACTTC. It codes for CATHPEGETKNIQYF. This rearrangement joins TRBV15 to TRBJ2-4, with D perhaps TRBD1 or TRBD2 (6 bases each). V lost 9 bases, J lost 2 bases, and 17 bases lay in between. Germline CDR1 is LNHNV and CDR2 is YYDKDF (reference sequence). The CDR3 covers 15 residues.

The chain links TRBV30 to TRBJ1-1; D gene uncertain. Per germline, CDR1 GTSNPN and CDR2 SVGIG (reference sequence). The V end lost 3 bases, the J end lost 1 base, and 18 bases lay between the germline ends. This CDR3 has 16 residues. The chain's CDR3 is CAWSITYLDANTEAFF. The CDR3 DNA follows: TGTGCCTGGAGCATAACCTACTTGGACGCGAACACTGAAGCTTTCTTT.

The rearrangement uses TRBV7-9 and TRBJ1-1; D not resolved. The CDR3 runs to 14 residues. Trimming removed 5 bases from V and 0 bases from J, with 10 bases in between. CDR1 and CDR2 from the germline V gene are SEHNR and FQNEAQ (reference sequence). The CDR3 bases are TGTGCCAGCAGCCCAGACAACATGAACACTGAAGCTTTCTTT. This codes for CASSPDNMNTEAFF.

The rearrangement joins TRBV28 to TRBJ1-5; D not certain. V gave up 3 bases and J gave up 5 bases, with 8 bases separating them. CDR3 length: 13 amino acids. CDR1 is MDHEN and CDR2 is SYDVKM in the germline V gene. CDR3 loop: CASSLREDQPQHF. The CDR3 DNA sequence: TGTGCCAGCAGTTTGAGGGAGGATCAGCCCCAGCATTTT.

V and J are TRBV7-9 and TRBJ1-2; 9 bases are a match to TRBD1. Germline-derived CDR1 and CDR2 are SEHNR and FQNEAQ (reference sequence). The CDR3 is made up of 15 amino acids. The junction had 6 bases not matched to a gene; V was cut back by 1 base and J by 6 bases. The DNA of the CDR3 is TGTGCCAGCAGCTTAGGCTGGAGGGACAGGGATGGCTACACCTTC. This codes for CASSLGWRDRDGYTF.

The CDR3 sequence: CSGRGGSYNEQFF. The CDR3 nucleotides are TGCAGCGGACGGGGAGGGTCATACAATGAGCAGTTCTTC. The chain is built from TRBV29-1 and TRBJ2-1, with 7 positions matching TRBD2. V shed 7 bases, J shed 4 bases, and the junction held 7 bases outside the gene matches. The CDR3 is 13 amino acids. CDR1 is SQVTM, CDR2 ANQGSEA, per germline.

CDR3 nucleotide sequence: TGTGCCAGCAGCTTGGCTGGAGGCCCTATCTCTGGAAACACCATATATTTT. Protein sequence: CASSLAGGPISGNTIYF. The J gene is TRBJ1-3, the V gene TRBV7-2; D is ambiguous. Looked up from germline, CDR1 is SGHTA and CDR2 is FQGNSA. CDR3 length: 17 amino acids. V was pared by 3 bases and J by 0 bases, with 15 bases between.

The chain employs TRBV7-2 and TRBJ1-3; no definite D call. The V gene's germline CDR1 is SGHTA and CDR2 FQGNSA. This CDR3 is 13 amino acids long. Trimming pared 7 bases from V and 0 bases from J, leaving 7 bases between. This chain's CDR3 is CASTQVSGNTIYF. Written as DNA, the CDR3 is TGTGCCAGCACCCAAGTCTCTGGAAACACCATATATTTT.